The next 19 T cell receptor beta chains were all read from a single sample in a study of metastatic and nonmetastatic thyroid tumors. Every patient was untreated before thyroid surgery. MiXCR re-clonotyped the PCR reads for TCRdb. Altogether 30,000 to 40,000 clones are present, 15% to 20% being singletons, with the ten largest covering over 10%. Sequenced input: blood. The receptors were gathered from a male donor with papillary thyroid cancer or a benign thyroid nodule (not recorded which). Some clones in this sample may be carry-over from other donors' samples.

The table lists this clone with a few counts. The genes are TRBV6-1 and TRBJ2-7; possibly TRBD2 for D (5 bases). Trimming cost V 2 bases and J 1 base, with 9 bases left between them. Germline V gives CDR1 MNHNS, CDR2 SASEGT. The CDR3 length is 14 residues. For the CDR3, the DNA is TGTGCCAGCAGTGAAACTAGATTATCCTACGAGCAGTACTTC. Its protein product is CASSETRLSYEQYF.

This clone turned up a few times. V gene TRBV12-3 or TRBV12-4 combines with J gene TRBJ2-7; 8 bases align to TRBD1. The length of the CDR3 is 16 residues. The V gene end was trimmed by 7 bases and the J gene end by 4 bases; junction bases not matched to a gene: 15. In DNA, the CDR3 is TGTGCCAGCATGCGACGACCGGGACAGGAGCTGTACGAGCAGTACTTC. Protein sequence: CASMRRPGQELYEQYF.

This clone was picked up many times. The chain joins TRBV2 to TRBJ1-4; 8 nucleotides agree with TRBD1. J lost 8 bases, V lost 4 bases, and 9 bases had no gene match. The CDR3 totals 15 residues. Germline loops: CDR1 SNHLY, CDR2 FYNNEI. CDR3 DNA sequence: TGTGCCAGCAGTGCCCGGACAGGGCGTAGCGAAAAACTGTTTTTT. The encoded protein is CASSARTGRSEKLFF.

The genes are TRBV11-2 and TRBJ2-7, with D possibly being TRBD1 (6 bases). CDR1 and CDR2 (germline): SGHAT, FQNNGV. V lost 1 base and J lost 3, with 13 bases in between. This CDR3 comprises 15 residues. CDR3 sequence (DNA): TGTGCCAGCAGCTTAGGGGGGACATCTAACTACGAGCAGTACTTC. Protein sequence: CASSLGGTSNYEQYF.

This clone is classed as medium-sized. The chain uses TRBV6-1 and TRBJ2-7; TRBD2 matches 7 bases. V dropped 7 bases and J dropped 6; count of bases not matched to a gene: 12. This CDR3 region has 14 residues. Germline V gene lookup returns CDR1 MNHNS and CDR2 SASEGT. This CDR3 reads CASIPWGGSGEQYF. In DNA form, the CDR3 reads TGTGCCAGCATCCCTTGGGGGGGTTCGGGCGAGCAGTACTTC.

This clone occurred many times. The chain employs TRBV3-1 and TRBJ2-3, with TRBD2 matching 15 bases. In germline, CDR1 is LGHDT, CDR2 YNNKEL (reference sequence). J was trimmed by 0 bases and V by 4 bases; bases with no gene match: 5. This CDR3 comprises 18 residues. CDR3 sequence: CASSPGLAGGYSTDTQYF. The DNA for the CDR3 is TGTGCCAGCAGCCCCGGACTAGCGGGAGGGTATAGCACAGATACGCAGTATTTT.

In the case of this clone: Germline is not matched at one junction end, which may reflect a read error. V usage is TRBV4-2 and J usage is TRBJ2-3, with D perhaps assigned TRBD1 or TRBD2 (5 bases each). From germline, CDR1 is LGHNA and CDR2 YNFKEQ. This CDR3 has 18 residues. The CDR3 region is CASSQDPGPSASTYTQYF. CDR3 sequence (DNA): TGTGCCAGCAGCCAAGACCCGGGACCATCGGCTAGCACATATACGCAGTATTTT.

This clone was counted at least ten times. CDR3 sequence: CASSFTSGGAGYEQYF. The CDR3 nucleotides are TGTGCCAGCAGCTTCACCAGCGGGGGGGCCGGGTACGAGCAGTACTTC. V gene TRBV7-2 combines with J gene TRBJ2-7; TRBD2 agrees at 10 bases. Germline V gene data show CDR1 as SGHTA and CDR2 as FQGNSA. The CDR3 runs 16 residues. Trimming cost V 3 bases and J 4 bases; bases outside gene matches: 9.

This clone appeared many times. The J gene is TRBJ1-5, the V gene TRBV2; TRBD1 is a possible D gene (5 bases). This CDR3 region has 14 residues. The V gene lost 2 bases and the J gene lost 6 bases, with 11 bases spanning the gap. CDR1 is SNHLY, CDR2 FYNNEI, per germline. CDR3 sequence reads: CASSETGVPQPQHF. The CDR3 DNA is TGTGCCAGCAGTGAAACGGGGGTCCCTCAGCCCCAGCATTTT.

This clone has ten or more counts. Additional DNA sequences in this sample encode the identical CDR3. The chain uses TRBV15 and TRBJ2-3; D not certain. Germline loops: CDR1 LNHNV, CDR2 YYDKDF (reference sequence). This CDR3 region has 13 residues. Deletions cut 5 bases from V and 5 bases from J, with 11 bases between. CDR3 nucleotide sequence: TGTGCCACCAGCGAGGCCTCGAAAGATACGCAGTATTTT. This codes for CATSEASKDTQYF. The variable domain in full, with the rest retrieved from reference TRBV15 and TRBJ2-3, is DAMVIQNPRYQVTQFGKPVTLSCSQTLNHNVMYWYQQKSSQAPKLLFHYYDKDFNNEADTPDNFQSRRPNTSFCFLDIRSPGLGDTAMYLCATSEASKDTQYFGPGTRLTVL.

This clone came up many times. This rearrangement joins TRBV12-3 or TRBV12-4 to TRBJ2-1; D gene uncertain. The germline V and J ends were trimmed by 6 bases and 3 bases, with 9 bases remaining between them. The CDR3 loop spans 13 amino acids. CDR3 DNA sequence: TGTGCCAGCAGAGGGCTTCGCTACAATGAGCAGTTCTTC. This codes for CASRGLRYNEQFF.

Only a few counts were recorded for this clone. A much larger clone differs by one base, so this may be a read error. This chain connects TRBV2 to TRBJ2-1; possible D gene TRBD2, 5 bases. The CDR3 is 9 residues long. Germline V gene sequence: CDR1 SNHLY, CDR2 FYNNEI. Here the CDR3 reads CASGLAVHF. The DNA for the CDR3 is TGTGCCAGCGGGCTAGCTGTGCATTTC.

This clone was recorded at least ten times. The chain couples TRBV30 to TRBJ1-6; D uncertain. The germline CDR1 and CDR2 sequences are GTSNPN and SVGIG (reference sequence). With 4 bases removed from V and 5 bases from J, the gap between germline ends came to 9 bases. The CDR3 is made up of 13 amino acids. As DNA, the CDR3 is TGTGCCTGGACAGGCCTGAATAATTCACCCCTCCACTTT. It is translated as CAWTGLNNSPLHF.

The rearrangement uses TRBV5-1 and TRBJ1-3; tentative D call: TRBD1 (6 bases). With 4 bases removed from V and 3 bases from J, the gap between germline ends came to 11 bases. Germline V lookup: CDR1 SGHRS, CDR2 YFSETQ. This CDR3 spans 14 amino acids. The CDR3 protein is CASSGGGDGNTIYF. CDR3 coding DNA: TGCGCCAGCAGCGGGGGCGGAGATGGAAACACCATATATTTT.

The chain couples TRBV6-2 or TRBV6-3 to TRBJ1-1; tentatively, D is TRBD1 (5 bases). V lost 6 bases and J 0 bases, leaving 20 bases between the germline ends. The CDR3 covers 17 residues. The V gene's germline CDR1 is MNHEY and CDR2 SVGEGT. The DNA for the CDR3 is TGTGCCAGCAGCCGCCGTGACAGTGCAAATATGAACACTGAAGCTTTCTTT. Protein: CASSRRDSANMNTEAFF.

At least ten counts were recorded for this clone. The chain couples TRBV12-5 to TRBJ2-7; TRBD1 matches at 9 bases. This CDR3 region has 14 residues. From germline, CDR1 is LGHNT and CDR2 FRNRAP. The V segment lost 4 bases and the J segment 6 bases; nucleotides outside the gene matches: 7. As DNA, the CDR3 is TGTGCTAGTGGTTCTCCGGACAGGGGCTCCGAGCAGTACTTC. Translated: CASGSPDRGSEQYF.

There are many counts of this clone. The genes are TRBV18 and TRBJ1-5; D is unclear. Germline lookup yields CDR1 KGHSH and CDR2 LQKENI. V was pared by 2 bases and J by 0 bases, with 8 bases between. There are 15 residues in the CDR3. CDR3 protein: CASSPGRFSNQPQHF. In DNA, the CDR3 is TGTGCCAGCTCACCAGGACGGTTTAGCAATCAGCCCCAGCATTTT. Full variable domain (remainder filled in from reference TRBV18 and TRBJ1-5): NAGVMQNPRHLVRRRGQEARLRCSPMKGHSHVYWYRQLPEEGLKFMVYLQKENIIDESGMPKERFSAEFPKEGPSILRIQQVVRGDSAAYFCASSPGRFSNQPQHFGDGTRLSIL.

Only a few counts were recorded for this clone. A read error may be the cause here, since a much bigger clone is one base away. The V and J genes are TRBV5-6 and TRBJ1-3, with 7 bases aligning to TRBD1. CDR1 and CDR2 (germline): SGHDT, YYEEEE. There are 17 residues in the CDR3. The CDR3 spells CASSSRATGSSGNAIYF. Here the CDR3 DNA reads TGTGCCAGCAGCAGCCGCGCGACAGGGAGCTCTGGAAACGCCATATATTTT.

This clone was detected a few times. V is TRBV14 and J is TRBJ2-5; a possible D gene is TRBD1 (5 bases). The CDR3 length is 13 residues. V was trimmed by 3 bases and J by 8 bases, leaving 13 bases between them. Germline CDR1 and CDR2: SGHDN and FVKESK. CDR3 coding DNA: TGTGCCAGCAGCCACAGGGCCCGAGATACCCAGTACTTC. It is translated as CASSHRARDTQYF.